This TCR beta chain was sequenced for a study of blood T cell repertoires in COVID-19. The repertoire was sequenced with immunoSEQ multiplex PCR; TCRdb's copy has only in-frame clones and lacks some. Of around 95,000 clones listed, approximately 87% are singletons. CDR1 and CDR2 (germline): KGHSH, LQKENI. The V end was cut by 0 bases, the J end by 3 bases, with 9 bases between. The CDR3 contains 15 residues. The TCR was taken from a human donor in a cohort sampled during active COVID-19. This rearrangement joins TRBV18 to TRBJ2-1; TRBD2 is a possible D gene (6 bases). The sequenced sample consisted of peripheral blood. The CDR3 bases are TGTGCCAGCTCACCACCCCGCGGGGACTACAATGAGCAGTTCTTC. Residues: CASSPPRGDYNEQFF.